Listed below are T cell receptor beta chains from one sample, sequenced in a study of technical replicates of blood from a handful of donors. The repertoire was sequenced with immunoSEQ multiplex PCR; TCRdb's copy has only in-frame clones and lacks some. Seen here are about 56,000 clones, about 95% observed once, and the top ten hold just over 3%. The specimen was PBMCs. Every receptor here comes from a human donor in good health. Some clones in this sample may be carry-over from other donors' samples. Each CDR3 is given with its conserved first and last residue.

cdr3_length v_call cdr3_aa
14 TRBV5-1 CASSFLTGEGGYTF
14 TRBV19 CASRRVLGTDTQYF
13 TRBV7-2 CASSAVIGNTIYF
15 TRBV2 CASRTSGVGNTEAFF
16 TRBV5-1 CASSPRIGGTGNTIYF
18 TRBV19 CASSPRGWGKATNEKLFF
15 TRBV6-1 CASSEGGRNTGELFF
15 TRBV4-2 CASSRGQGDSDTQYF
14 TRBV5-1 CASSLPGQGSGYTF
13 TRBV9 CASSYDWDTEAFF
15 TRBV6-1 CASSEAGTANYGYTF
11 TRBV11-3 CASSSGEEQYF
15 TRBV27 CASSLTALANSPLHF
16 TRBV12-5 CASGLTSGFSGNTIYF
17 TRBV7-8 CASSLAYRLAGGQEQYF
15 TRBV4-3 CASSQEGTGVSPLHF
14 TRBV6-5 CASSPGGTSGEQYF
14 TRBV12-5 CASGEQGGNQPQHF
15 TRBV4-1 CASSQVWTGEQPQHF
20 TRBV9 CASSGAGTGKSGANTGELFF
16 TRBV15 CATSRGQGSANYGYTF
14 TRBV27 CASGKGQSQETQYF
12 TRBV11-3 CASSLVAVRQFF
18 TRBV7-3 CASSLTPSGGHSYNEQFF
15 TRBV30 CACMTGWGVVREQYF
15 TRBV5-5 CASSSGVTVNTEAFF
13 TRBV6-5 CASRQGAVQPQHF
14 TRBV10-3 CAIRGTGDDEKLFF
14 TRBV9 CASSVARAGDTQYF
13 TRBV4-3 CASSSRAGYGYTF
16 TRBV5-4 CASSSTQGAQGETQYF
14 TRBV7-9 CASSSRTENTEAFF
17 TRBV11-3 CARRPQGLAPQPGEQYF
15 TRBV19 CASTSGWSGGTEAFF
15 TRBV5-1 CASSLQARDTDEQYF
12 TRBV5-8 CASSLYNQPQHF
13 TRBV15 CATLMAGWTEAFF
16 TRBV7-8 CASTRGPDRATDTQYF
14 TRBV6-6 CASSAGTGFDEQYF
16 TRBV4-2 CASSPPGGESSNEQFF
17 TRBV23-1 CASSQSTEGISNEKLFF
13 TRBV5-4 CASSEGPSYEQYF
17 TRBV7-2 CASSLSSGQGARHEQFF
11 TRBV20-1 CSAQEGYEQFF
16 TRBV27 CASSLLFRGLGTEAFF
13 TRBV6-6 CASTKTGSYEQYF
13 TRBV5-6 CASSLDSNSPLHF
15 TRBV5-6 CASSLKPSTNEKLFF
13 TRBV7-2 CASSRGVRETQYF
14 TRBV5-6 CASSFGRGSDGYTF